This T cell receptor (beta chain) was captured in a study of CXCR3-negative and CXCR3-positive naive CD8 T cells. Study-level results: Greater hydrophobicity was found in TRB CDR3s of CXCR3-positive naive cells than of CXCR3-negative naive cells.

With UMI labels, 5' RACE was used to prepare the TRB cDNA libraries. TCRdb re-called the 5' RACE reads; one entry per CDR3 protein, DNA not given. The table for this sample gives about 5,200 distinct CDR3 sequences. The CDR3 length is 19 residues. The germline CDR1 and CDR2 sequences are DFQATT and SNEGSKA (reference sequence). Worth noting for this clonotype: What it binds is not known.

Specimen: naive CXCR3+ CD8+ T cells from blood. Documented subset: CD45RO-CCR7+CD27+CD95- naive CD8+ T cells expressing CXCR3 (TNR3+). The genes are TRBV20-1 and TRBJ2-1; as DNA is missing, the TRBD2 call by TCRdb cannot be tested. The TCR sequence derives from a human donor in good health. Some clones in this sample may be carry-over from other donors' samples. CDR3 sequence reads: CSARDPTRILAGGDNEQFF.